This passage covers 16 T cell receptor beta chains from one sample sequenced in a study of T cell changes during pregnancy in multiple sclerosis. Produced via immunoSEQ multiplex PCR; TCRdb's table is partial and in-frame only. This table holds about 47,000 clones, 80% to 90% found once. Here the sequenced sample was CD8+ T cells from peripheral blood mononuclear cells, taken in the second trimester of pregnancy. These receptors came from a female donor with multiple sclerosis, enrolled in a pregnancy study.

The rearrangement uses TRBV4-1 and TRBJ1-3, with a tentative D call TRBD1 (5 bases). From germline, CDR1 is MGHRA and CDR2 YSYEKL. This CDR3 contains 16 residues. Deletions cut 3 bases from V and 0 bases from J, with 12 bases between. The CDR3 spells CASSQSLTDSGNTIYF. In DNA, the CDR3 is TGCGCCAGCAGCCAGTCCCTGACAGACTCTGGAAACACCATATATTTT.

The chain joins TRBV2 to TRBJ2-5; 9 bases are shared with TRBD2. Germline V gene data show CDR1 as SNHLY and CDR2 as FYNNEI. Losses at the gene ends were 7 bases for V and 5 bases for J; bases not matched to a gene: 17. The CDR3 runs to 17 residues. This CDR3 reads CASKGNKLGLALETQYF. CDR3 nucleotides: TGTGCCAGCAAAGGAAACAAACTGGGACTAGCTTTGGAGACCCAGTACTTC.

V is TRBV2 and J is TRBJ1-5, with TRBD1 as a possible D gene (5 bases). CDR1 and CDR2 from the germline V gene are SNHLY and FYNNEI. Trimming cost V 8 bases and J 0 bases, with 14 bases left between them. The CDR3 covers 15 residues. CDR3 region: CASFGGGYSNQPQHF. Written as DNA, the CDR3 is TGTGCCAGCTTTGGGGGAGGATATAGCAATCAGCCCCAGCATTTT.

The rearrangement uses TRBV19 and TRBJ2-7; TRBD1 matches 8 bases. The junction had 6 bases not matched to a gene; V was cut back by 5 bases and J by 3 bases. The germline V gene encodes CDR1 LNHDA and CDR2 SQIVND (reference sequence). This CDR3 comprises 14 residues. CDR3 loop: CASSPVTGGYEQYF. The CDR3 DNA follows: TGTGCCAGTAGTCCAGTAACAGGGGGCTACGAGCAGTACTTC.

The gene calls are TRBV7-6 and TRBJ1-1; D remains unclear. CDR3 length equals 12 residues. Germline CDR1 and CDR2: SGHVS and FNYEAQ. V was shortened by 7 bases and J by 3 bases, with 9 bases between the two germline ends. CDR3 coding DNA: TGTGCCAGCACCCGCGGGGACACTGAAGCTTTCTTT. Protein sequence: CASTRGDTEAFF.

This clone was seen a single time. The chain recombines TRBV4-1 with TRBJ2-4, with D uncertain. Germline V gives CDR1 MGHRA, CDR2 YSYEKL. The CDR3 is made up of 15 amino acids. V dropped 0 bases and J dropped 0 bases, with 6 bases sitting between them. In DNA form, the CDR3 reads TGCGCCAGCAGCCAAGACAGGCAAGCCAAAAACATTCAGTACTTC. Translated: CASSQDRQAKNIQYF.

The chain employs TRBV2 and TRBJ2-1; D is unresolved. CDR1 and CDR2 (germline): SNHLY, FYNNEI. This CDR3 spans 14 amino acids. The germline V and J ends were trimmed by 10 bases and 9 bases, with 22 bases remaining between them. The CDR3, as DNA: TGTGCCACAGTCGGTGGGCTCAGGCTGGCTGAGCAGTTCTTC. Its protein product is CATVGGLRLAEQFF.

This chain joins TRBV7-8 and TRBJ2-3; D is perhaps TRBD1 (6 bases). V lost 2 bases and J 5 bases, leaving 17 bases between the germline ends. Germline values: CDR1 SGHVS, CDR2 FQNEAQ. The CDR3 runs 16 residues. The CDR3 DNA follows: TGTGCCAGCAGCTTATTCCCCCAGGGGCCTCAAGATACGCAGTATTTT. Translating gives CASSLFPQGPQDTQYF.

This clone appeared a single time. The rearrangement uses TRBV28 and TRBJ2-3; D remains ambiguous. V lost 2 bases and J 2 bases, leaving 26 bases between the germline ends. Per germline, CDR1 MDHEN and CDR2 SYDVKM. This CDR3 comprises 20 residues. The CDR3 sequence: CASSLSVGRGGDRNTDTQYF. CDR3 in DNA: TGTGCCAGCAGTTTAAGTGTCGGTCGTGGCGGAGACCGAAACACAGATACGCAGTATTTT.

This sequence joins TRBV11-2 and TRBJ2-7; D is undetermined. V gave up 5 bases and J gave up 5 bases, with 25 bases separating them. The CDR3 is 17 amino acids. Germline CDR1 is SGHAT and CDR2 is FQNNGV. CDR3 DNA: TGTGCCAGCAGCCCGCCATCGAGGCTGCTGCCCCGGGACGAGCAGTACTTC. It translates to CASSPPSRLLPRDEQYF. The full variable domain, rest sourced from reference TRBV11-2 and TRBJ2-7, is EAGVAQSPRYKIIEKRQSVAFWCNPISGHATLYWYQQILGQGPKLLIQFQNNGVVDDSQLPKDRFSAERLKGVDSTLKIQPAKLEDSAVYLCASSPPSRLLPRDEQYFGPGTRLTVT.

This chain uses TRBV5-3 with TRBJ2-2, with D hard to call. TRBV5-3 is flagged as an ORF with uncertain function. V shed 4 bases and J shed 1 base, with 11 bases lying between them. The CDR3 is 15 amino acids. The DNA for the CDR3 is TGTGCCAGAAGCGTGAGGCTTGAGAACACCGGGGAGCTGTTTTTT. Protein product: CARSVRLENTGELFF.

V gene TRBV6-5 combines with J gene TRBJ2-7, with 10 bases identical to TRBD1. The junction had 3 bases not matched to a gene; V was cut back by 2 bases and J by 5 bases. The CDR3 loop spans 14 amino acids. The germline CDR1 and CDR2 sequences are MNHEY and SVGAGI. The CDR3: CASSYGTGVNEQYF. Written as DNA, the CDR3 is TGTGCCAGCAGTTACGGGACAGGGGTTAACGAGCAGTACTTC.

This chain joins TRBV13 and TRBJ2-3; D gene unclear. CDR1 PRHDT and CDR2 FYEKMQ come from the germline V gene (reference sequence). This CDR3 is built from 15 residues. The V and J ends lost 1 base and 0 bases respectively, with 8 bases between them. This CDR3 is CASSLDLSSTDTQYF. As DNA, the CDR3 is TGTGCCAGCAGCTTAGACCTATCTAGCACAGATACGCAGTATTTT.

V and J are TRBV6-5 and TRBJ2-1, with 11 bases matching TRBD2. This CDR3 contains 15 residues. Germline-derived CDR1 and CDR2 are MNHEY and SVGAGI. Trimming cost V 2 bases and J 6 bases; bases outside gene matches: 3. CDR3 DNA sequence: TGTGCCAGCAGTTACGGGACTAGCGGACTCAATGAGCAGTTCTTC. Amino acids: CASSYGTSGLNEQFF.

The V gene is TRBV6-5, the J gene TRBJ2-7; 7 bases fit TRBD2. The germline gives CDR1 MNHEY, CDR2 SVGAGI. The ends lost 2 bases at V and 2 bases at J; junction bases unmatched: 3. CDR3 size: 14 residues. The CDR3 loop is CASSYSGVTYEQYF. For the CDR3, the DNA is TGTGCCAGCAGTTACAGCGGGGTAACCTACGAGCAGTACTTC.

The CDR3 sequence is CASSIGNPGYTEAFF. The CDR3 nucleotides read TGTGCCAGTAGTATAGGGAACCCGGGGTACACTGAAGCTTTCTTT. This chain links TRBV19 with TRBJ1-1; D is unclear. V dropped 1 base and J dropped 3 bases, with 12 bases sitting between them. In germline, CDR1 is LNHDA, CDR2 SQIVND (reference sequence). The CDR3 spans 15 residues.